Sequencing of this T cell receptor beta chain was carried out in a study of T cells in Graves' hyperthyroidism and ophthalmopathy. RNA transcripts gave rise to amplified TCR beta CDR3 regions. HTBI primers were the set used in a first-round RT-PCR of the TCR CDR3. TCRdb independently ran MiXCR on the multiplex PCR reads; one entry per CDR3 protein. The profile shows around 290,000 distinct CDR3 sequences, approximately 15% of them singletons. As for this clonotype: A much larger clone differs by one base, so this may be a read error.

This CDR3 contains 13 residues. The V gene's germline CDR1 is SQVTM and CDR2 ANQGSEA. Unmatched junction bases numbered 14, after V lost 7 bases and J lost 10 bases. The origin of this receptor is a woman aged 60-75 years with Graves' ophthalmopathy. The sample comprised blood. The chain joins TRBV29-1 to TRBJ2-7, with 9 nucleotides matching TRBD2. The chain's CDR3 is CSALSGRTGSQYF. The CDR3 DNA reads TGCAGCGCTTTAAGCGGGAGGACTGGGAGTCAGTACTTC.